This is a list of T cell receptor beta chains from one sample in a study of T cells after posttransplantation cyclophosphamide. Some clones are missing from TCRdb's copy, which holds only in-frame ones; the method was immunoSEQ multiplex PCR. The record shows approximately 8,400 clones for this sample, with no singletons present. This specimen was PBMCs, taken approximately 3 months after allogeneic stem cell transplant with posttransplant cyclophosphamide. These receptors were obtained from a female patient between 60 and 69 years old who received an allogeneic stem cell transplant from an unrelated donor, was CMV-positive, and had acute GVHD only. Certain T cells may be donor cells from the graft. Both conserved end residues are part of each CDR3. The D gene is left open where the match is weak. The size entry is marked missing in some rows and otherwise reads once, few, many or a size class.

d_call j_call clone_size v_call cdr3_nt cdr3_aa
TRBD1 TRBJ2-1 many TRBV2 TGTGCCAGCAGTATTTTAGGGGGCGGGTACAATGAGCAGTTCTTC CASSILGGGYNEQFF
NA TRBJ2-2 many TRBV24-1 TGTGCCACCAGTTCTCGGGCGAACACCGGGGAGCTGTTTTTT CATSSRANTGELFF
NA TRBJ2-1 many TRBV11-2 TGTGCCAGCAGTTTTAGGGGCCAAACTACGGATGAGCAGTTCTTC CASSFRGQTTDEQFF
NA TRBJ2-5 many TRBV12-3/TRBV12-4 TGTGCCAGCAGTTTTAGCGGGGAGGGACAGGAGACCCAGTACTTC CASSFSGEGQETQYF
NA TRBJ1-1 NA TRBV6-5 TGTGCCAGCAGTTCAGGGACAAGGGATTTAGAAGCTTTCTTT CASSSGTRDLEAFF
NA TRBJ2-7 many TRBV19 TGTGCCAGTAGTTTCGCGTCAGGGGCCTACGAGCAGTACTTC CASSFASGAYEQYF
TRBD1 TRBJ2-7 NA TRBV28 TGTGCCAGCAGGGAGCCGGGACAGGAACGCGAGCAGTACTTC CASREPGQEREQYF
TRBD1 TRBJ1-5 many TRBV12-3/TRBV12-4 TGTGCCAGCAGTACCGGGACAGTAAGCCAGCCCCAGCATTTT CASSTGTVSQPQHF
NA TRBJ2-7 many TRBV28 TGTGCCAGCACCCGCGGGGTAGTCTACGAGCAGTACTTC CASTRGVVYEQYF
TRBD1 TRBJ2-5 many TRBV7-9 TGTGCCAGCAGCTTACAGGGGGCGGAGACCCAGTACTTC CASSLQGAETQYF
NA TRBJ2-7 NA TRBV5-4 TGTGCCAGCAGCTTTATGAACAGACCCTACGAGCAGTACTTC CASSFMNRPYEQYF
TRBD1 TRBJ2-3 many TRBV5-4 TGTGCCAGCAGCTGGGACAGGGTCAATACGCAGTATTTT CASSWDRVNTQYF
TRBD1 TRBJ1-2 few TRBV30 TGTGCCTGGACCCCTGGACAGGGGCCCTATGGCTACACCTTC CAWTPGQGPYGYTF
NA TRBJ2-7 many TRBV11-2 TGTGCCAGCAGCCCGCTGGCAGGGGGACTCAACGAGCAGTACTTC CASSPLAGGLNEQYF
TRBD1 TRBJ1-5 NA TRBV24-1 TGTGCCACCAGTGACCGAGGGGGCCAGCCCCAGCATTTT CATSDRGGQPQHF
TRBD1 TRBJ2-7 many TRBV7-2 TGTGCCAGCAGCCCTCAGACAGGGGGACCAACCTCAAGCTCCTACGAGCAGTACTTC CASSPQTGGPTSSSYEQYF
NA TRBJ1-1 many TRBV11-1 TGTGCCAGCAGCCGAGGGGAGAACACTGAAGCTTTCTTT CASSRGENTEAFF
NA TRBJ2-3 many TRBV19 TGTGCCAGTAGTATCAAAGCCCTTAGCACAGATACGCAGTATTTT CASSIKALSTDTQYF
NA TRBJ2-2 many TRBV5-1 TGCGCCAGCAGCTTGGGGCACCTCACCGGGGAGCTGTTTTTT CASSLGHLTGELFF
TRBD2 TRBJ2-7 NA TRBV9 TGTGCCAGCAGCGTAGGTTTATGGACTAGCGGGATCTCCTACGAGCAGTACTTC CASSVGLWTSGISYEQYF
NA TRBJ1-6 many TRBV6-5 TGTGCCAGCAGTCCGGGGTCCTATAATTCACCCCTCCACTTT CASSPGSYNSPLHF
NA TRBJ1-5 many TRBV6-6 TGTGCCAGCAGGGAACAGGGAAGGGACAATCAGCCCCAGCATTTT CASREQGRDNQPQHF
NA TRBJ2-5 NA TRBV29-1 TGCAGCGTTGAAACCCCCTCGGCGGGGGCCCAAGAGACCCAGTACTTC CSVETPSAGAQETQYF
TRBD1 TRBJ1-1 medium-sized TRBV11-3 TGTGCCAGCAGCTTGGGGATTGGGACAGGACACGACCCTGATTACACTGAAGCTTTCTTT CASSLGIGTGHDPDYTEAFF
NA TRBJ2-3 NA TRBV6-1 TGTGCCAGCCTTGGACTGCGCACAGATACGCAGTATTTT CASLGLRTDTQYF
TRBD1 TRBJ1-4 many TRBV28 TGTGCCAGCAGAGACATAAGACAGGGGGCTTATGAAAAACTGTTTTTT CASRDIRQGAYEKLFF
NA TRBJ2-7 many TRBV6-1 TGTGCCAGCAGGGACAGAAGCTCCTACGAGCAGTACTTC CASRDRSSYEQYF
NA TRBJ1-4 many TRBV19 TGTGCCAGTAGTATGGCACAGACAACTAATGAAAAACTGTTTTTT CASSMAQTTNEKLFF
TRBD2 TRBJ2-7 medium-sized TRBV7-9 TGTGCCAGCAGCACCCGGGACTACGAAATTCATGGGCAGTACTTC CASSTRDYEIHGQYF
TRBD1 TRBJ2-5 few TRBV5-1 TGCGCCAGCAGCTTGCAGGGGGCCCAAGAGACCCAGTACTTC CASSLQGAQETQYF
TRBD2 TRBJ2-3 many TRBV2 TGTGCCACCAGTCGAGGGAGCGGGAGAGTAGATACGCAGTATTTT CATSRGSGRVDTQYF
NA TRBJ2-4 many TRBV25-1 TGTGCCAGCAGTGTTACCCGAGGGGACATTCAGTACTTC CASSVTRGDIQYF
TRBD1 TRBJ2-7 many TRBV6-1 TGTGCCACTCAGACCCGGGACAGGGTGACCTACGAGCAGTACTTC CATQTRDRVTYEQYF
NA TRBJ2-1 many TRBV7-9 TGTGCCAGCAGCCCCCCGTTGTACAATGAGCAGTTCTTC CASSPPLYNEQFF
NA TRBJ2-1 many TRBV5-6 TGTGCCAGCAGCTTGGCGGGGTTCTTC CASSLAGFF
TRBD1 TRBJ2-6 many TRBV28 TGTGCCACCCACTTCCGGGACAGGGGATCTGGGGCCAACGTCCTGACTTTC CATHFRDRGSGANVLTF
TRBD1 TRBJ2-2 few TRBV12-3/TRBV12-4 TGTGCCAGCAGTTCTGGACAGGGGAACACCGGGGAGCTGTTTTTT CASSSGQGNTGELFF
TRBD1 TRBJ2-5 many TRBV27 TGTGCCAGCAGTTCTCCCGGGACAGAGGGAGAGACCCAGTACTTC CASSSPGTEGETQYF